This T cell receptor (beta chain) is from a study of T cells expressing NK-cell markers. The wider study: The sequencing cohort of eight donors included seven HCMV-seropositive individuals and one seronegative individual. Findings and caveats of the study: About 1.0-8% of CD8+ T cells in several donors belonged to dominant NKG2C+ clonotypes.

There are 13 residues in the CDR3. In germline, CDR1 is DFQATT, CDR2 SNEGSKA (reference sequence). TCRdb reprocessed the 5' RACE reads and stores each CDR3 protein as one record, lacking DNA. The data include some 440,000 distinct CDR3 sequences; the top ten clones carry roughly 1.4%. Comments on this clonotype: Its antigen is unknown.

Input material: blood T cells: a sorted CD56 or NKG2C T cell subset, CD4+ or CD8+ T cells, or bulk PBMC T cells (not recorded which). This receptor was identified in a woman aged 45-59 years in good health. V usage is TRBV20-1 and J usage is TRBJ2-5; there is no DNA to check the TCRdb D call of TRBD1. The CDR3 protein is CSARLGELVTQYF.